This TCR beta chain was found in a study of T-cell memory formation after mild COVID-19. CDR3 length: 15 amino acids. V was clipped by 3 bases and J by 7 bases, with 16 bases between them. Germline loops: CDR1 SGHDN, CDR2 FVKESK. Constant-segment primers and 5'RACE yielded cDNA libraries for TCR alpha and TCR beta, each carrying sample barcodes and UMIs. TCRdb independently ran MiXCR on the 5' RACE reads; one entry per CDR3 protein. The sample has some 490,000 distinct CDR3 sequences, over 15% seen once; the top ten hold about 12%. Study-level points and caveats: Contracting clones localized mainly to CM and EM when CD4+ and mainly to EMRA when CD8+. Day 15 to 85 contracting clones showed balanced CD4/CD8; later expanders leaned CD4+.

In the case of this clonotype: Its antigen is unknown.

The chain uses TRBV14 and TRBJ2-1; D possibly uses TRBD1 or TRBD2 (5 bases each). Material: PBMCs or a T cell subset sorted from them (not recorded which). This TCR came from an adult woman who had mild COVID-19 (a few samples of this study predate the infection). Cell type and time point are not known. In DNA, the CDR3 is TGTGCCAGCAGCCAGGCAGGGACCTTAGTGAATGAGCAGTTCTTC. Protein: CASSQAGTLVNEQFF.